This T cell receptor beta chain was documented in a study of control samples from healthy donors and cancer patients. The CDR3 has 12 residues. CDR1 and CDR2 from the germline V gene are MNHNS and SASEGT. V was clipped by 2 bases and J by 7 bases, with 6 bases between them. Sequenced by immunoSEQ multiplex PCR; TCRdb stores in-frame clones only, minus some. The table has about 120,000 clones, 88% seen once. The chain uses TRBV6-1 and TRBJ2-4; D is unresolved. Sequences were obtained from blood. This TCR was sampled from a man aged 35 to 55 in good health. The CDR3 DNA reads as TGTGCCAGCAGTGAAACAGCTAACATTCAGTACTTC. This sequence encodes CASSETANIQYF.